This T cell receptor beta chain was sequenced in a study of blood T cells in healthy people across ages. Points from the study as a whole: The unknown donor CMV status may have confounded expanded clonotype changes. Without sorted subsets, naive and antigen-experienced compartments could not be conclusively compared. Compared with aged donors, long-lived donors showed fewer expanded clones, suggesting selection.

In regard to this clonotype: The antigen remains unidentified.

V was pared by 7 bases and J by 5 bases, with 18 bases between. The CDR3 contains 15 residues. PCR was performed a second time for roughly 6 to 12 cycles using a sample-barcoded 5' primer and a J-beta primer mix. There were at least 2.5 million CDR3-containing paired-end reads obtained from each sample. TCRdb processed the 5' RACE reads anew with MiXCR; each CDR3 protein has one entry. The sample includes approximately 730,000 distinct CDR3 sequences, approximately 55% seen only once; the top ten take roughly 40%. The TCR was taken from a man older than 75 in good health. Sequencing was carried out using blood. The chain couples TRBV12-3 or TRBV12-4 to TRBJ1-5; D perhaps matches TRBD1 (5 bases). CDR3 bases: TGTGCCAGCACCAAATCCCAGGGTATAGATCAGCCCCAGCATTTT. Protein: CASTKSQGIDQPQHF.